Below, 21 T cell receptor beta chains from the same sample are listed, as sequenced in a study of tissue T cells after allogeneic stem cell transplantation. This table comes from immunoSEQ multiplex PCR, and its TCRdb copy is limited to in-frame clones, with some not included. The table records 48,000 or so clones, over 65% of them present only once. Specimen: sorted cells pooled from one or two spleens. The receptors here all came from a pool of C57BL/6 mice in good health.

Comment on this clone: Any gene name here is a mouse gene name. Coverage ceases 1 residue before the CDR3 finishes, and the germline J gene fills in the end. V is TRBV4 and J is TRBJ2-7; weak D call: TRBD1 (5 bases). Germline CDR1 is LGHDT and CDR2 is YNNKQL (reference sequence). There are 12 residues in the CDR3. V was trimmed by 5 bases and J by 3 bases, leaving 8 bases between them. The sequenced part of the CDR3 DNA is TGTGCCAGCAGCCCGACAGTCTATGAACAGTAC. This codes for CASSPTVYEQY. The whole CDR3 protein is CASSPTVYEQYF.

As regards this clone: Genes and germline are mouse. The DNA ends 1 residue before the CDR3 does, and the rest of the CDR3 is filled in from the germline J gene. This sequence joins TRBV3 and TRBJ2-1; possible D gene TRBD1, 6 bases. This CDR3 is 15 amino acids long. V lost 4 bases to trimming and J lost 0 bases, with 10 bases between them. Germline CDR1 reads SNHLY; CDR2 reads FYNGKV (reference sequence). CDR3: CASSSRDNNYAEQFF. The CDR3 DNA, read in part, is TGTGCCAGCAGCTCCCGGGACAATAACTATGCTGAGCAGTTC.

A word on this clone: Gene names denote mouse genes. The CDR3 loop reads CTCSAGAYNQAPLF. The CDR3 bases that were read are TGCACCTGCAGTGCAGGAGCATACAACCAGGCTCCGCTT. This rearrangement joins TRBV1 to TRBJ1-5; D uncertain. The read stops 1 residue short of the end of the CDR3; the missing end is completed from the germline J gene. The CDR3 consists of 14 residues. CDR1 is NSQYPW, CDR2 LRSPGD, per germline (reference sequence). Trimming took off 1 base at V and 2 bases at J, with 6 bases between the two ends.

Details on this clone: Genes and germline are mouse. Read data end 1 residue before the CDR3 end; the end is taken from the germline J gene. This chain links TRBV19 with TRBJ2-5, with 9 bases fitting TRBD2. CDR1 is FNHDT, CDR2 SITEND, per germline (reference sequence). V shed 1 base, J shed 5 bases, and the junction held 2 bases outside the gene matches. The CDR3 runs 14 residues. CDR3 bases read: TGTGCCAGCAGTATAATGGGGGGGCGAGACACCCAGTAC. Its translation: CASSIMGGRDTQY. The entire CDR3 is CASSIMGGRDTQYF. Drawing the rest from reference TRBV19 and TRBJ2-5, the complete variable domain is GGIITQTPKFLIGQEGQKLTLKCQQNFNHDTMYWYRQDSGKGLRLIYYSITENDLQKGDLSEGYDASREKKSSFSLTVTSAQKNEMAVFLCASSIMGGRDTQYFGPGTRLLVL.

A note on this clone: Gene names and germline refer to mouse. CDR3 region: CASTPTGDQDTQYF. The sequenced CDR3 bases are TGTGCCAGCACCCCGACAGGAGACCAAGACACCCAGTAC. The J gene is TRBJ2-5, the V gene TRBV19; TRBD1 is a possible D gene (6 bases). From the germline J gene comes the end of the CDR3, since the read stops 1 residue before it. The germline V gene has CDR1 FNHDT and CDR2 SITEND (reference sequence). V was clipped by 6 bases and J by 1 base, with 12 bases between them. This CDR3 has 14 residues.

Regarding this clone: Gene names follow the mouse nomenclature. CDR3 bases read: TGTGCCAGCAGCCAAGGGACTGGGGGGCAGGCTGAGCAGTTC. It encodes CASSQGTGGQAEQF. The whole CDR3 reads CASSQGTGGQAEQFF. The rearrangement joins TRBV5 to TRBJ2-1; 11 nucleotides align to TRBD2. With the read ending 1 residue before the CDR3 end, the germline J gene is used to fill in that end. The length of the CDR3 is 15 residues. The germline CDR1 and CDR2 sequences are LGHNA and YNLKQL (reference sequence). With 1 base clipped from V and 7 bases from J, the junction kept 3 bases outside the gene matches.

Only a few counts were recorded for this clone. Gene names and germline refer to mouse. The CDR3 goes on 1 residue after the read ends, and that part is filled in from the germline J gene. The chain joins TRBV17 to TRBJ2-7, with a possible D match to TRBD1 (5 bases). This CDR3 spans 14 amino acids. Germline V gene lookup returns CDR1 MNHDT and CDR2 YYDKIL. Trimming stripped 2 bases from V and 0 bases from J, with 8 bases between. The sequenced part of the CDR3 DNA is TGTGCTAGCAGTAGACGACAGAGCTCCTATGAACAGTAC. Residues: CASSRRQSSYEQY. The full CDR3 protein is CASSRRQSSYEQYF.

About this clone: The genes are named according to mouse. From the germline J gene comes the end of the CDR3, since the read stops 1 residue before it. J is TRBJ1-2 and V is TRBV12-2; D is uncertain. CDR3 length: 11 residues. The germline CDR1 and CDR2 sequences are SGHLS and HYDKME. Trimming took 4 bases from V and 4 from J, leaving 6 bases between them. The sequenced part of the CDR3 DNA is TGTGCCAGCTCCCCGTCCTCCGACTACACC. Amino acid sequence: CASSPSSDYT. The complete CDR3 sequence is CASSPSSDYTF.

Turning to this clone: Gene names are mouse gene names. The CDR3 end falls 1 residue outside the read, so it is completed with the germline J gene. The rearrangement joins TRBV13-2 to TRBJ1-3; perhaps TRBD1 as D (6 bases). V lost 3 bases and J lost 2, with 9 bases in between. The CDR3 has 14 residues. Germline assignment: CDR1 NNHNN and CDR2 SYGAGS (reference sequence). CDR3 residues: CASGGSGAGNTLYF. CDR3 DNA, as far as it was read: TGTGCCAGCGGTGGTTCAGGGGCTGGAAATACGCTCTAT.

Comment on this clone: Mouse germline and gene names are used. The DNA ends 1 residue before the CDR3 does, and the rest of the CDR3 is filled in from the germline J gene. V is TRBV2 and J is TRBJ2-4; D is possibly TRBD1 or TRBD2 (6 bases each). This CDR3 spans 15 amino acids. Germline V gene sequence: CDR1 LGHNA, CDR2 YSYQKL. Trimming cost V 0 bases and J 3 bases, with 10 bases left between them. The part of the CDR3 DNA that was read is TGTGCCAGCAGCCAAGACTTGGGGGCCCAAAACACCTTGTAC. Its protein is CASSQDLGAQNTLY. In full, the CDR3 is CASSQDLGAQNTLYF.

In regard to this clone: Germline and genes: mouse. The read terminates 1 residue before the CDR3 end, so the remaining end is supplied by the germline J gene. The chain is built from TRBV1 and TRBJ2-7, with 12 nucleotides matching TRBD2. The V and J ends lost 3 bases and 0 bases, in that order; junction bases with no gene match: 0. This CDR3 is built from 15 residues. Per germline, CDR1 NSQYPW and CDR2 LRSPGD (reference sequence). Incomplete CDR3 DNA: TGCACCTGCAGTGCGGGACTGGGGGGCTCCTATGAACAGTAC. Its protein is CTCSAGLGGSYEQY. The CDR3 reads in full as CTCSAGLGGSYEQYF.

Comments on this clone: Mouse gene names apply. The read falls 1 residue short of the CDR3 end, and the missing part is taken from the germline J gene. The genes are TRBV13-2 and TRBJ1-6; D not resolved. TRBJ1-6 is flagged as an ORF with uncertain function. Germline V gene sequence: CDR1 NNHNN, CDR2 SYGAGS (reference sequence). CDR3 size: 14 residues. V shed 5 bases and J shed 0 bases, with 6 bases lying between them. CDR3 protein: CASGTNSYNSPLYF. The CDR3 DNA, read in part, is TGTGCCAGCGGGACAAATTCCTATAATTCGCCCCTCTAC.

A word on this clone: Here the gene names and germline are mouse. The observed sequence ends 1 residue before the CDR3 terminus, with the missing tail filled in from the germline J gene. This sequence joins TRBV2 and TRBJ1-4; D remains unclear. Trimming pared 6 bases from V and 4 bases from J, leaving 6 bases between. Germline CDR1 is LGHNA and CDR2 is YSYQKL. The CDR3 runs 12 residues. CDR3 DNA, as far as it was read: TGTGCCAGCAGTCTGATCAACGAAAGATTATTT. Translation: CASSLINERLF. The CDR3 in its entirety is CASSLINERLFF.

On this clone: Germline and genes: mouse. The observed sequence ends 1 residue before the CDR3 terminus, with the missing tail filled in from the germline J gene. The V gene is TRBV13-3, the J gene TRBJ1-3, with D tentatively TRBD1 (5 bases). Trimming shortened V by 2 bases and J by 0 bases, and 9 bases separated the two germline ends. The V gene's germline CDR1 is NNHDY and CDR2 SYVADS. The CDR3 sequence is 15 residues long. CDR3 sequence: CASSETDNSGNTLYF. CDR3 bases read: TGTGCCAGCAGTGAGACGGACAATTCTGGAAATACGCTCTAT.

Of note for this clone: Germline and genes here are mouse. The observed sequence ends 1 residue before the CDR3 terminus, with the missing tail filled in from the germline J gene. The chain combines TRBV20 with TRBJ1-3; no reliable D call. Germline CDR1 GFQATS, CDR2 STVNSAI. Trimming stripped 1 base from V and 3 bases from J, with 7 bases between. CDR3 length: 13 amino acids. CDR3 DNA (partial): TGTGGTGCTAGGGGAGTATATGGAAATACGCTCTAT. Protein product: CGARGVYGNTLY. The complete CDR3 sequence is CGARGVYGNTLYF.

Worth noting for this clone: Germline and genes: mouse. With the read ending 1 residue before the CDR3 end, the germline J gene is used to fill in that end. The chain carries TRBV16 and TRBJ2-7; TRBD1 agrees at 7 bases. J was trimmed by 4 bases and V by 4 bases; bases with no gene match: 4. Looked up from germline, CDR1 is SGHSA and CDR2 is FRNQAP. The CDR3 totals 13 residues. Partial CDR3 DNA: TGTGCAAGCAGCTCACGGGACAGATATGAACAGTAC. Its translation is CASSSRDRYEQY. The full CDR3 is CASSSRDRYEQYF.

Notes on this clone: All gene names here are mouse names. Read sequence stops 1 residue before the CDR3 end, and the germline J gene provides the missing end. This sequence joins TRBV20 and TRBJ2-1, with 10 bases fitting TRBD2. The CDR3 contains 14 residues. CDR1 GFQATS and CDR2 STVNSAI come from the germline V gene. V shed 3 bases and J 4 bases; nucleotides not matched to a gene: 3. The sequenced part of the CDR3 DNA is TGTGGTGCTAGCCGGACTGGGGGTTATGCTGAGCAGTTC. Residues: CGASRTGGYAEQF. The whole CDR3 region reads CGASRTGGYAEQFF.

Turning to this clone: Genes and germline are mouse. The read ends 1 residue before the CDR3 terminus; that terminus is restored from the germline J gene. Other DNA sequences of this sample code for an identical CDR3. This chain connects TRBV2 to TRBJ2-5; the D call may be TRBD1 or TRBD2 (5 bases each). Trimming pared 1 base from V and 3 bases from J, leaving 5 bases between. The germline V gene encodes CDR1 LGHNA and CDR2 YSYQKL. CDR3 length: 13 amino acids. CDR3 DNA (partial): TGTGCCAGCAGCCAAGGGGGGCAAGACACCCAGTAC. Encoded protein: CASSQGGQDTQY. The full CDR3 sequence reads CASSQGGQDTQYF.

For this clone: Gene names refer to mouse genes. The read halts 1 residue ahead of the CDR3 end, with the missing end drawn from the germline J gene. V and J are TRBV3 and TRBJ1-2; perhaps TRBD1 as D (5 bases). CDR1 is SNHLY and CDR2 is FYNGKV in the germline V gene (reference sequence). The CDR3 length is 14 residues. V was cut by 0 bases and J by 4 bases, with 9 bases left in between. CDR3 loop: CASSLAGAGSDYTF. The part of the CDR3 DNA that was read is TGTGCCAGCAGCTTAGCAGGGGCGGGCTCCGACTACACC.

Turning to this clone: The listed genes are named as in mouse. The sequence runs out 1 residue before the end of the CDR3; the remainder is reconstructed from the germline J gene. The chain recombines TRBV16 with TRBJ2-5; 8 bases are shared with TRBD2. This CDR3 contains 13 residues. The J segment lost 6 bases and the V segment lost 4 bases, leaving 3 bases of the junction unmatched. Germline lookup yields CDR1 SGHSA and CDR2 FRNQAP. The CDR3 reads CASSWGGADTQYF. Partial CDR3 DNA: TGTGCAAGCAGCTGGGGGGGCGCGGACACCCAGTAC. Filled out from reference TRBV16 and TRBJ2-5, the complete variable domain reads NAGVIQTPRHKVTGKGQEATLWCEPISGHSAVFWYRQTIVQGLEFLTYFRNQAPIDDSGMPKERFSAQMPNQSHSTLKIQSTQPQDSAVYLCASSWGGADTQYFGPGTRLLVL.

This clone was seen only a few times. Gene names refer to mouse genes. The read ends 1 residue shy of where the CDR3 ends; the end is completed using the germline J gene. V is TRBV31 and J is TRBJ1-3, with TRBD1 matching 10 bases. Trimming cost V 0 bases and J 4 bases; bases outside gene matches: 3. The CDR3 spans 15 residues. Per germline, CDR1 GKSSPN and CDR2 SITVG. The CDR3 here is CAWSLGGQGGNTLYF. The CDR3 DNA, read in part, is TGTGCCTGGAGTCTAGGGGGACAGGGGGGAAATACGCTCTAT.